The 9 T cell receptor beta chains below come from one sample, sequenced in a study of naive and memory T cell subsets. Whole-blood samples were roughly 2.3 ml of peripheral blood from healthy adult volunteers. Reverse transcription of blood and skin TCR RNA was primed at alpha and beta constant regions. TCRdb itself ran the 5' RACE reads through MiXCR, one entry per CDR3 protein. The data contain over 20,000 distinct CDR3 sequences, approximately 24% of them singletons. Receptors originate from a female donor in good health.

This clonotype was found many times. V is TRBV2 and J is TRBJ2-3, with TRBD2 matching 12 bases. V was clipped by 3 bases and J by 1 base; unmatched bases: 8. Germline CDR1 SNHLY, CDR2 FYNNEI. The CDR3 totals 18 residues. The CDR3, as DNA: TGTGCCAGCAGTGATGACCTAGCGGGGGGGCGTCGCACAGATACGCAGTATTTT. This encodes CASSDDLAGGRRTDTQYF.

This clonotype is labeled medium-sized (0.01 to 0.1%). J is TRBJ1-5 and V is TRBV29-1; 8 bases line up with TRBD1. V dropped 4 bases and J dropped 4; count of bases not matched to a gene: 3. Germline V gives CDR1 SQVTM, CDR2 ANQGSEA. This CDR3 contains 13 residues. Here the CDR3 DNA reads TGCAGCGTTGGCACAGGGGGTAATCAGCCCCAGCATTTT. The encoded protein is CSVGTGGNQPQHF.

As for this clonotype: A much bigger clone sits one base away, suggesting this may be a read error. V gene TRBV24-1 combines with J gene TRBJ1-5, with no clear D. Germline V gene lookup returns CDR1 KGHDR and CDR2 SFDVKD. CDR3 length equals 10 residues. The CDR3 sequence is CATSVVYQNF. As DNA, the CDR3 is TGTGCCACCAGTGTTGTTTATCAGAATTTT.

A single count supports this clonotype. The J gene is TRBJ2-1, the V gene TRBV29-1; 10 bases are a match to TRBD2. Germline V CDR1 and CDR2: SQVTM, ANQGSEA. CDR3 size: 18 residues. V lost 0 bases to trimming and J lost 7 bases; unmatched junction nucleotides: 15. CDR3: CSVEEGQLAGFGKNEQFF. CDR3 nucleotides: TGCAGCGTTGAAGAGGGACAACTAGCGGGGTTTGGGAAGAATGAGCAGTTCTTC.

Many counts were recorded for this clonotype. The rearrangement joins TRBV19 to TRBJ1-5; 7 positions agree with TRBD1. V was clipped by 3 bases and J by 2 bases; unmatched bases: 16. CDR3 length: 19 residues. Germline lookup yields CDR1 LNHDA and CDR2 SQIVND (reference sequence). The CDR3 spells CASSILQGELIVGNQPQHF. The CDR3 nucleotides are TGTGCCAGTAGTATCCTCCAGGGGGAGCTTATTGTGGGCAATCAGCCCCAGCATTTT.

This clonotype has at least ten counts. The rearrangement joins TRBV29-1 to TRBJ2-7; a possible D gene is TRBD1 (6 bases). This CDR3 is built from 12 residues. V was clipped by 8 bases and J by 5 bases, with 16 bases between them. CDR1 and CDR2 (germline): SQVTM, ANQGSEA. CDR3 coding DNA: TGCAGCACTTGCCGGGACATCCACGAGCAGTACTTC. Protein: CSTCRDIHEQYF.

This clonotype was recorded at least ten times. The chain joins TRBV20-1 to TRBJ2-1; 9 bases agree with TRBD2. V lost 4 bases, J lost 0 bases, and 10 bases stayed unmatched. The germline gives CDR1 DFQATT, CDR2 SNEGSKA (reference sequence). The CDR3 has 17 residues. The chain's CDR3 is CSAKLAGNPSSYNEQFF. The CDR3 bases are TGCAGTGCTAAGCTAGCGGGGAACCCTAGCTCCTACAATGAGCAGTTCTTC.

This sequence joins TRBV7-2 and TRBJ1-1, with D unclear. V was shortened by 2 bases and J by 7 bases, with 14 bases between the two germline ends. Germline V CDR1 and CDR2: SGHTA, FQGNSA. The CDR3 totals 14 residues. CDR3 DNA sequence: TGTGCCAGCAGCTTAAATATAATCGCGGGTGAAGCTTTCTTT. Residues: CASSLNIIAGEAFF. The full variable domain, with the rest looked up from reference TRBV7-2 and TRBJ1-1, is GAGVSQSPSNKVTEKGKDVELRCDPISGHTALYWYRQSLGQGLEFLIYFQGNSAPDKSGLPSDRFSAERTGGSVSTLTIQRTQQEDSAVYLCASSLNIIAGEAFFGQGTRLTVV.

The gene calls are TRBV6-1 and TRBJ2-1, with 7 bases lining up with TRBD2. Looked up from germline, CDR1 is MNHNS and CDR2 is SASEGT. The CDR3 has 16 amino acids. V shed 1 base, J shed 3 bases, and the junction held 6 bases outside the gene matches. Here the CDR3 reads CASSEVGLADYNEQFF. The CDR3 DNA reads TGTGCCAGCAGTGAAGTCGGTCTAGCGGACTACAATGAGCAGTTCTTC.